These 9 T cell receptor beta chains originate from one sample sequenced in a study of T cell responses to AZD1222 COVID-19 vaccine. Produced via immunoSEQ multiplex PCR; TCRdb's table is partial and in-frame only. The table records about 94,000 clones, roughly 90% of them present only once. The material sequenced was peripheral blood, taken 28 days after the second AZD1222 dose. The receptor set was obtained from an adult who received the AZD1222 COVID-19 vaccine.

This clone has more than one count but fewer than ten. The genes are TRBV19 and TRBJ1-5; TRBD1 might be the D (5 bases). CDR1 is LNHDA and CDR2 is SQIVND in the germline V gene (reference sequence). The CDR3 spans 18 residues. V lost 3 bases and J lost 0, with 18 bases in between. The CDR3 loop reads CASSMLGLGSYSNQPQHF. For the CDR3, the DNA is TGTGCCAGTAGTATGTTGGGGCTTGGGTCCTATAGCAATCAGCCCCAGCATTTT.

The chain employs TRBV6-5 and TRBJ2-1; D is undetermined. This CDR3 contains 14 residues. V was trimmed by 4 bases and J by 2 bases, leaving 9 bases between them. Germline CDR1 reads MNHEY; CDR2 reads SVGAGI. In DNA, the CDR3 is TGTGCCAGCAGTTTGCCAGAGGCCTACAATGAGCAGTTCTTC. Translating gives CASSLPEAYNEQFF.

Here the CDR3 reads CASSPPRGRDHSEAFF. The CDR3 DNA is TGTGCCAGCAGCCCCCCTCGGGGCAGGGACCACTCTGAAGCTTTCTTT. The V gene is TRBV7-2, the J gene TRBJ1-1; the D gene is possibly TRBD1 (5 bases). CDR1 and CDR2 from the germline V gene are SGHTA and FQGNSA. V was cut by 5 bases and J by 6 bases, with 22 bases left in between. This CDR3 has 16 residues.

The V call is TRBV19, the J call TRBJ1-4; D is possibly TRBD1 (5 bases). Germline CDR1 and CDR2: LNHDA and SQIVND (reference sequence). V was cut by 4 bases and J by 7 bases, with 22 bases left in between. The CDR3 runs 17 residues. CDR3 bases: TGTGCCAGTAGTAGAACGGGACTTAGATTTGGAATTGAAAAACTGTTTTTT. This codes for CASSRTGLRFGIEKLFF.

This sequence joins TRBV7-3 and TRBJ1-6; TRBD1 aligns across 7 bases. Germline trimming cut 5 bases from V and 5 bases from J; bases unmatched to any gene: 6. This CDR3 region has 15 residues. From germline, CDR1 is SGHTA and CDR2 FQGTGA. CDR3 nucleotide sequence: TGTGCCAGCAGCCAGCAAGGGGGCGATAATTCACCCCTCCACTTT. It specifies CASSQQGGDNSPLHF.

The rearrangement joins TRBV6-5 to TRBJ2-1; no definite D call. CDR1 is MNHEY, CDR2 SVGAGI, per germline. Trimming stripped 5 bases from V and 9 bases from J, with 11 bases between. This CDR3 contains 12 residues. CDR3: CASSPPVGEQFF. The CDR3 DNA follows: TGTGCCAGCAGTCCGCCGGTGGGTGAGCAGTTCTTC.

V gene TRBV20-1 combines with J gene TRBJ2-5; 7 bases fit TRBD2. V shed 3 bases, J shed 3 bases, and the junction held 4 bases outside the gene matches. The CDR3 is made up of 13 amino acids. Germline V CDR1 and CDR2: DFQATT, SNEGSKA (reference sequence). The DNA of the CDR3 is TGCAGTGCTAGTGCCGGGAGGAAAGAGACCCAGTACTTC. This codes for CSASAGRKETQYF.

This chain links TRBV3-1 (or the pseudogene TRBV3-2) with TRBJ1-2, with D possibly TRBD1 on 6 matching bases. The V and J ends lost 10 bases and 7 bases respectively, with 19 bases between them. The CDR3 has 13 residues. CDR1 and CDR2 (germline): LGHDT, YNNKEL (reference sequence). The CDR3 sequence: CATRRGGDSGYTF. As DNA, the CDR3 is TGTGCCACCCGGAGAGGGGGAGATTCTGGCTACACCTTC.

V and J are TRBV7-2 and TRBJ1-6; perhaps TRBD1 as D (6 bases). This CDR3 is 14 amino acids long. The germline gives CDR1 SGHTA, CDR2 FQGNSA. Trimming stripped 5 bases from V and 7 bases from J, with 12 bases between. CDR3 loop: CASSPQGSNSPLHF. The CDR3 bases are TGTGCCAGCAGCCCCCAGGGGTCGAATTCACCCCTCCACTTT.